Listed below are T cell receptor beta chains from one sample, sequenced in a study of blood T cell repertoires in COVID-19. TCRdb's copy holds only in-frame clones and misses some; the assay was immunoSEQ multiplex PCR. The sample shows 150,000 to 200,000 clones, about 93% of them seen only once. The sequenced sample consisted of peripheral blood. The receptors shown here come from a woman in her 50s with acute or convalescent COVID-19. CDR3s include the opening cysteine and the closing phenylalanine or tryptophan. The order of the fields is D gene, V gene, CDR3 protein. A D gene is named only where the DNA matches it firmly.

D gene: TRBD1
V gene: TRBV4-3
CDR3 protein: CASSQGTGRRSPLHF

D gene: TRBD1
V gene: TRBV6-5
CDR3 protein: CASSYPPVDRENGYTF

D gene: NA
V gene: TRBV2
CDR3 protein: CASRTGSNQPQHF

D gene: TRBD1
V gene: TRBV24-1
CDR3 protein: CATSRRGRWQPQHF

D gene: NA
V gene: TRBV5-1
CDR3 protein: CASADILNTGELFF

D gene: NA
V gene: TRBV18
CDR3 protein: CASSPITPRVNTEAFF

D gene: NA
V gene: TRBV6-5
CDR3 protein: CASRPAGYGYTF

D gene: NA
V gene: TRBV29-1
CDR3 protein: CSVERQVGTEAFF

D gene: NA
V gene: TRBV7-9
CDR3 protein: CASSLKQGGVNTEAFF

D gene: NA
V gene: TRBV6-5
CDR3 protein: CATNGGFLGSPLHF

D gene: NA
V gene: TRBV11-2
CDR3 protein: CASSQSTEQYF

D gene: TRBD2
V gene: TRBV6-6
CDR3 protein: CASIFSGSADIQYF

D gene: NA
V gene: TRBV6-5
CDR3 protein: CASRPGVGANVLTF

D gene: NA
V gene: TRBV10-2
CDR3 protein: CASSYLTGSGYEQYF

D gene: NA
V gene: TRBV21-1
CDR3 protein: CASNLRRRDSDNQPQHF

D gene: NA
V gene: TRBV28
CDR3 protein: CASSQRFTTNYGYTF

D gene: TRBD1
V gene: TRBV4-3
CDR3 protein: CASSQDRGLGYGYTF

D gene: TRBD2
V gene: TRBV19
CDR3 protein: CASSIEGPISGRAYEQYF

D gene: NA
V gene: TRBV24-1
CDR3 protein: CATSDPPRNEAFF

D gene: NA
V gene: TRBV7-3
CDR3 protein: CASSLNGGTNTGELFF

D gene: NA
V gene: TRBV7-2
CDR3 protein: CASSFLDTQYF

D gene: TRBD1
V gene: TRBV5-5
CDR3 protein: CASSFTGDEQYF

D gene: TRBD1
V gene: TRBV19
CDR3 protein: CASSRGDSFLF